A selection of T cell receptor beta chains follows, all from one sample in a study of blood T cell repertoires in COVID-19. The repertoire was sequenced with immunoSEQ multiplex PCR; TCRdb's copy has only in-frame clones and lacks some. The sample lists about 200,000 clones; just under 90% were seen once. What was sequenced was PBMCs or T cells enriched from blood (not recorded which). The origin of the receptors is a man aged 30 to 45 who had recovered from COVID-19. The CDR3 runs from the conserved cysteine through the conserved F or W. The order of the fields is D gene, V gene, clone size, J gene, CDR3 DNA, CDR3 protein. D genes are given only for firm matches. For some rows the clone size is stated as once, few or many, or as a class when expanded; others skip it.

D: NA
V: TRBV7-2
size: NA
J: TRBJ1-1
DNA: TGTGCCAGCAGCTTAGTCCTCGACACTGAAGCTTTCTTT
CDR3: CASSLVLDTEAFF

D: TRBD1
V: TRBV3-1/TRBV3-2
size: NA
J: TRBJ1-6
DNA: TGTGCCAGCAGCTACAGACAGGGGTTTATTAATTCACCCCTCCACTTT
CDR3: CASSYRQGFINSPLHF

D: TRBD2
V: TRBV4-1
size: NA
J: TRBJ2-7
DNA: TGCGCCAGCAGCCAAGACTCTCTAGCGGGAGCCGACGAGCAGTACTTC
CDR3: CASSQDSLAGADEQYF

D: TRBD1
V: TRBV10-3
size: NA
J: TRBJ2-5
DNA: TGTGCCATCAGTGAGTCGCCGGGACAGGGGGAGACCCAGTACTTC
CDR3: CAISESPGQGETQYF

D: NA
V: TRBV19
size: NA
J: TRBJ2-7
DNA: TGTGCCAGTAGTACTCGGACAGCAATTTACGAGCAGTACTTC
CDR3: CASSTRTAIYEQYF

D: TRBD1
V: TRBV11-3
size: NA
J: TRBJ2-7
DNA: TGTGCCAGCAGCCTAAGGACAGGGTACTCCTACGAGCAGTACTTC
CDR3: CASSLRTGYSYEQYF

D: TRBD2
V: TRBV27
size: NA
J: TRBJ2-1
DNA: TGTGCCAGCAGTTTAAGGCTAGCGGGGGGGACCGGTGAGCAGTTCTTC
CDR3: CASSLRLAGGTGEQFF

D: TRBD1
V: TRBV5-8
size: NA
J: TRBJ1-5
DNA: TGTGCCAGCAGCCCCCCCACGGGACAGTTTCGGGGCAATCAGCCCCAGCATTTT
CDR3: CASSPPTGQFRGNQPQHF

D: NA
V: TRBV9
size: few
J: TRBJ2-3
DNA: TGTGCCAGCAGCGTTGGCGGTAGCACAGATACGCAGTATTTT
CDR3: CASSVGGSTDTQYF

D: TRBD1
V: TRBV5-5
size: NA
J: TRBJ2-5
DNA: TGTGCCAGCAGCTTCATCCGACAGGGGGCGCGGGAGACCCAGTACTTC
CDR3: CASSFIRQGARETQYF

D: NA
V: TRBV12-5
size: NA
J: TRBJ1-5
DNA: TGTGCTAGTGCCAGAGACATGGGGGGTCCCAGTACCCTATGGCCCCAGCATTTT
CDR3: CASARDMGGPSTLWPQHF

D: TRBD2
V: TRBV29-1
size: NA
J: TRBJ2-5
DNA: TGCAGCGAACGGACTAGCGGGGTACCCCAAGAGACCCAGTACTTC
CDR3: CSERTSGVPQETQYF

D: NA
V: TRBV4-1
size: NA
J: TRBJ1-5
DNA: TGCGCCAGCAGCCAAGAAGGGATCCCAGGGGTCAATCAGCCCCAGCATTTT
CDR3: CASSQEGIPGVNQPQHF

D: TRBD2
V: TRBV5-3
size: NA
J: TRBJ2-4
DNA: TGTGCCAGAAGCTTCGCCCCTAGCGGGAGGGCGGCCAAAAACATTCAGTACTTC
CDR3: CARSFAPSGRAAKNIQYF

D: NA
V: TRBV10-3
size: NA
J: TRBJ2-2
DNA: TGTGCCATCAAAGTCCAGGCCGGGACGAACACCGGGGAGCTGTTTTTT
CDR3: CAIKVQAGTNTGELFF

D: TRBD1
V: TRBV18
size: NA
J: TRBJ1-2
DNA: TGTGCCACCTTCGAGATACCGGGACAGGGGTCACTTGGCTACACCTTC
CDR3: CATFEIPGQGSLGYTF

D: NA
V: TRBV11-2
size: NA
J: TRBJ2-7
DNA: TGTGCCAGCAGCCCACATTTCGGGGCCTACGAGCAGTACTTC
CDR3: CASSPHFGAYEQYF

D: TRBD1
V: TRBV28
size: NA
J: TRBJ1-2
DNA: TGTGCCAGCACAATAGACAGGGTGGCTAACTATGGCTACACCTTC
CDR3: CASTIDRVANYGYTF

D: NA
V: TRBV7-8
size: once
J: TRBJ1-1
DNA: TGTGCCAGCAGCATCCGGGAGTCGAACACTGAAGCTTTCTTT
CDR3: CASSIRESNTEAFF

D: TRBD1
V: TRBV6-5
size: NA
J: TRBJ1-2
DNA: TGTGCCAGCAGTTACGCACAGGGGGCGCGTAGCTATGGCTACACCTTC
CDR3: CASSYAQGARSYGYTF

D: NA
V: TRBV6-2/TRBV6-3
size: NA
J: TRBJ1-1
DNA: TGTGCCAGCAGTTCCATGATTAGCTGGGCTTTCTTT
CDR3: CASSSMISWAFF

D: NA
V: TRBV5-6
size: NA
J: TRBJ2-3
DNA: TGTGCCAGCAGCTTAGGGGTTGGCACAGATACGCAGTATTTT
CDR3: CASSLGVGTDTQYF

D: NA
V: TRBV5-1
size: NA
J: TRBJ2-5
DNA: TGCGCCAGCACGAGCGGGGACAGGTTTCAAGAGACCCAGTACTTC
CDR3: CASTSGDRFQETQYF

D: NA
V: TRBV27
size: NA
J: TRBJ1-6
DNA: TGTGCCAGCAGTCCCCGGTGGGGCCGAAGCTCCTATAATTCACCCCTCCACTTT
CDR3: CASSPRWGRSSYNSPLHF

D: NA
V: TRBV21-1
size: NA
J: TRBJ2-7
DNA: TGTGCCAGCAGCGTCCGGGAGCCCTACGAGCAGTACTTC
CDR3: CASSVREPYEQYF

D: NA
V: TRBV21-1
size: NA
J: TRBJ1-3
DNA: TGTGCCAGCAGCAAATATAGGGGTGGAAACACCATATATTTT
CDR3: CASSKYRGGNTIYF

D: NA
V: TRBV4-3
size: NA
J: TRBJ2-1
DNA: TGCGCCAGCAGCCAAGGAGACGGGGCAGGGGAGACCTACAATGAGCAGTTCTTC
CDR3: CASSQGDGAGETYNEQFF

D: NA
V: TRBV30
size: NA
J: TRBJ1-2
DNA: TGTGCCTGGAGTGACCAACGCTGGACAGGCTACACCTTC
CDR3: CAWSDQRWTGYTF

D: TRBD2
V: TRBV19
size: NA
J: TRBJ2-7
DNA: TGTGCCAGTCACTATGTGGGAGGGCCGCCCTACGAGCAGTACTTC
CDR3: CASHYVGGPPYEQYF

D: NA
V: TRBV6-4
size: NA
J: TRBJ2-2
DNA: TGTGCCAGCAGTGACTCCCACAGGGACACCGGGGAGCTGTTTTTT
CDR3: CASSDSHRDTGELFF

D: TRBD2
V: TRBV9
size: NA
J: TRBJ2-1
DNA: TGTGCCAGCAGCGTCAGCGGGGGGGCTTTCAATGAGCAGTTCTTC
CDR3: CASSVSGGAFNEQFF

D: NA
V: TRBV6-1
size: NA
J: TRBJ1-6
DNA: TGTGCCAGCAGTGGTCTATCACAGGTTCCTAATTCACCCCTCCACTTT
CDR3: CASSGLSQVPNSPLHF

D: NA
V: TRBV27
size: NA
J: TRBJ2-2
DNA: TGTGCCAGCAGTTTTGTACAGGGTGGGTTCGGGGAGCTGTTTTTT
CDR3: CASSFVQGGFGELFF

D: NA
V: TRBV6-5
size: NA
J: TRBJ1-4
DNA: TGTGCCAGCAGCCAGGGAGGCATCAATGAAAAACTGTTTTTT
CDR3: CASSQGGINEKLFF

D: NA
V: TRBV27
size: NA
J: TRBJ1-6
DNA: TGTGCCAGCAGTACCAGGGAAATTGGGTCACCCCTCCACTTT
CDR3: CASSTREIGSPLHF

D: NA
V: TRBV4-1
size: NA
J: TRBJ1-5
DNA: TGCGCCAGCAGCCAGCCTACGCGTCCCGATCAGCCCCAGCATTTT
CDR3: CASSQPTRPDQPQHF

D: TRBD1
V: TRBV29-1
size: NA
J: TRBJ2-7
DNA: TGCAGCGTTGAAGGACAGGGGGCGGTCGAGCAGTACTTC
CDR3: CSVEGQGAVEQYF

D: NA
V: TRBV14
size: NA
J: TRBJ2-3
DNA: TGTGCCAGCAGCCTATACCAGGATGGCACAGATACGCAGTATTTT
CDR3: CASSLYQDGTDTQYF

D: TRBD1
V: TRBV11-3
size: NA
J: TRBJ1-3
DNA: TGTGCCAGCAGCTTAGGGGACAGGCCCTCTGGAAACACCATATATTTT
CDR3: CASSLGDRPSGNTIYF

D: TRBD1
V: TRBV7-2
size: NA
J: TRBJ1-5
DNA: TGTGCCAGCAGCCCCGGGACAGGGTTCAATCAGCCCCAGCATTTT
CDR3: CASSPGTGFNQPQHF

D: TRBD2
V: TRBV10-2
size: NA
J: TRBJ2-5
DNA: TGCGCCAGCAGTCCCTGGCGGGGGGTGAGGGAGACCCAGTACTTC
CDR3: CASSPWRGVRETQYF

D: TRBD1
V: TRBV12-3/TRBV12-4
size: NA
J: TRBJ1-2
DNA: TGTGCCAGCAGGCCGACAGGGGTTGGAGGCTACACCTTC
CDR3: CASRPTGVGGYTF

D: TRBD1
V: TRBV9
size: NA
J: TRBJ2-3
DNA: TGTGCCAGCAGCGTTATGCCATCGGACAGGCTAAGCACAGATACGCAGTATTTT
CDR3: CASSVMPSDRLSTDTQYF